This is a list of T cell receptor beta chains from one sample in a study of T cells after somatic rescue of genetic block. Some clones are missing from TCRdb's copy, which holds only in-frame ones; the method was immunoSEQ multiplex PCR. Among tens of thousands of clones listed, roughly 94% were seen once. Sequencing input: peripheral blood mononuclear cells (PBMCs). The receptors were gathered from a man aged 35 to 55. CDR3s include the opening cysteine and the closing phenylalanine or tryptophan. Fields, in order: V gene, J gene, CDR3 length, CDR3 protein.

TRBV30,TRBJ1-1,11,CAWKGDTEAFF
TRBV7-9,TRBJ2-3,11,CASSSRGGAHF
TRBV19,TRBJ2-7,15,CASSQGIPLFYEQYF
TRBV2,TRBJ2-7,16,CASSEPGTDQIYEQYF
TRBV7-3,TRBJ2-2,14,CASSRTLNTGELFF
TRBV28,TRBJ2-7,13,CASSLNALIEQYF
TRBV7-2,TRBJ2-3,15,CASSGSSGRTDTQYF
TRBV6-1,TRBJ1-1,15,CASMKYGTENTEAFF
TRBV13,TRBJ2-2,13,CASSLVSAGELFF
TRBV7-6,TRBJ2-7,17,CASSSPGTSGTTYEQYF
TRBV5-4,TRBJ1-4,17,CASSKGGARLTNEKLFF
TRBV9,TRBJ1-2,15,CASSVAGGINYGYTF
TRBV25-1,TRBJ1-1,13,CASSEDRNTEAFF
TRBV30,TRBJ2-1,11,CAWSVSPQQFF
TRBV5-6,TRBJ2-3,16,CASSLANALSTDTQYF
TRBV10-1,TRBJ2-5,14,CASSEGQAQETQYF